Each of the 2 T cell receptor beta chains below was sequenced from the same sample in a study of tumor-infiltrating lymphocytes in localized non-small cell lung cancer. Repertoires were generated with immunoSEQ multiplex PCR, while TCRdb's copy carries only in-frame clones and drops some. Among 10,000 to 13,000 clones listed, roughly 85% were seen once. Sequenced sample: uninvolved lung tissue not adjacent to the tumor. The receptors were sampled from a human donor with non-small cell lung cancer.

The CDR3 loop is CASSDCLGPSYEQYF. The CDR3 bases are TGTGCCAGCAGTGACTGCTTGGGACCTTCCTACGAGCAGTACTTC. This sequence joins TRBV6-4 and TRBJ2-7, with D possibly being TRBD1 or TRBD2 (5 bases each). This CDR3 is 15 amino acids long. CDR1 and CDR2 from the germline V gene are MRHNA and SNTAGT. The ends were cut back, 1 base at V and 1 base at J, with 11 bases in the middle.

This clone was observed a handful of times. The chain joins TRBV2 to TRBJ1-2; TRBD1 might be the D (5 bases). The V gene's germline CDR1 is SNHLY and CDR2 FYNNEI. The CDR3 is made up of 13 amino acids. Trimming removed 9 bases at V and 4 bases at J, with 15 bases between. CDR3 amino acids: CASSPGTGYGYTF. The CDR3 DNA is TGTGCCAGTTCCCCGGGGACCGGCTATGGCTACACCTTC.